Following are 20 T cell receptor beta chains from one sample sequenced in a study of T cells after yellow fever vaccination. TCRdb re-analysed the 5' RACE reads in MiXCR, keeping a single row per CDR3 protein. The data show approximately 550,000 distinct CDR3 sequences, about 14% seen once. Sequencing used PBMCs, obtained on the day of the yellow fever booster vaccination. The receptors stem from a man aged 30 to 45 who received the YFV17D yellow fever vaccine.

This clonotype was seen a handful of times. This chain joins TRBV6-5 and TRBJ2-1; TRBD2 matches at 12 bases. The CDR3 contains 17 residues. Trimming removed 0 bases from V and 7 bases from J; junction bases left unmatched: 7. Germline loops: CDR1 MNHEY, CDR2 SVGAGI. CDR3 in amino acids: CASSYSRPGLAGNEQFF. The CDR3 DNA reads as TGTGCCAGCAGTTACTCGAGACCGGGACTAGCGGGTAATGAGCAGTTCTTC.

This clonotype was observed a few times. The chain recombines TRBV7-2 with TRBJ2-7; 10 bases map to TRBD2. V trimming: 8 bases; J trimming: 6 bases; junction bases outside the gene matches: 13. The CDR3 sequence is 15 residues long. The V gene's germline CDR1 is SGHTA and CDR2 FQGNSA. The CDR3 is CASSMSSGSRPEQYF. DNA for the CDR3: TGTGCCAGCTCAATGTCTAGCGGGAGTCGTCCCGAGCAGTACTTC.

This rearrangement joins TRBV15 to TRBJ2-5; D perhaps matches TRBD2 (6 bases). Trimming removed 0 bases from V and 4 bases from J, with 21 bases in between. The CDR3 consists of 18 residues. The germline CDR1 and CDR2 sequences are LNHNV and YYDKDF (reference sequence). Written as DNA, the CDR3 is TGTGCCACCAGCAGAGATTACCCGGGAGTAATTGGGAGAGAGACCCAGTACTTC. The encoded protein is CATSRDYPGVIGRETQYF.

The chain links TRBV4-3 to TRBJ2-1; 12 bases map to TRBD2. The CDR3 runs 15 residues. CDR1 and CDR2 from the germline V gene are LGHNA and YSLEER. J gave up 7 bases and V 3 bases, and 4 bases lay outside the gene matches. The CDR3 coding sequence is TGCGCCAGCAGCCACCTAGCGGGAGGGCCGAATGAGCAGTTCTTC. As protein: CASSHLAGGPNEQFF.

This chain links TRBV20-1 with TRBJ2-5, with 7 bases matching TRBD2. Trimming took 1 base from V and 2 from J; bases not matched to a gene: 4. From germline, CDR1 is DFQATT and CDR2 SNEGSKA (reference sequence). This CDR3 has 14 residues. For the CDR3, the DNA is TGCAGTGCTAGAGGGCTAGCGGTACAAGAGACCCAGTACTTC. Translation: CSARGLAVQETQYF.

The chain is built from TRBV27 and TRBJ2-1; TRBD1 is a possible D gene (6 bases). Looked up from germline, CDR1 is MNHEY and CDR2 is SMNVEV (reference sequence). CDR3 length: 16 residues. Trimming took off 0 bases at V and 2 bases at J, with 11 bases between the two ends. CDR3 loop: CASSLSGAGTYNEQFF. The CDR3 bases are TGTGCCAGCAGTTTATCGGGGGCAGGCACCTACAATGAGCAGTTCTTC.

There are many counts of this clonotype. The chain couples TRBV12-3 or TRBV12-4 to TRBJ2-7; possibly TRBD1 for D (5 bases). Trimming cost V 3 bases and J 2 bases, with 20 bases left between them. The CDR3 has 17 amino acids. The CDR3: CASSFLPRHDSTYEQYF. The CDR3 DNA reads as TGTGCCAGCAGTTTTTTACCCCGACATGACAGCACCTACGAGCAGTACTTC.

The sample holds a few counts of this clonotype. The V and J genes are TRBV7-9 and TRBJ2-2, with 10 bases identical to TRBD1. Germline CDR1 SEHNR, CDR2 FQNEAQ (reference sequence). With V trimmed by 5 bases and J by 3 bases, 3 bases remained unmatched. The CDR3 has 15 amino acids. As DNA, the CDR3 is TGTGCCAGCAGCCCCGGGACAGGGGACACCGGGGAGCTGTTTTTT. This codes for CASSPGTGDTGELFF.

J is TRBJ1-1 and V is TRBV5-4; TRBD1 matches at 12 bases. There are 16 residues in the CDR3. Germline V CDR1 and CDR2: SGHNT, YYREEE (reference sequence). V gave up 1 base and J gave up 4 bases; unmatched junction bases: 5. CDR3 amino acids: CASSLMGQGASTEAFF. The CDR3 region has the DNA TGTGCCAGCAGCTTGATGGGACAGGGGGCTAGCACTGAAGCTTTCTTT.

The chain is built from TRBV19 and TRBJ2-7; D is unresolved. Looked up from germline, CDR1 is LNHDA and CDR2 is SQIVND (reference sequence). V was cut by 2 bases and J by 2 bases, with 7 bases left in between. This CDR3 is built from 13 residues. The CDR3 reads CASSIRGTYEQYF. The CDR3 DNA is TGTGCCAGTAGTATAAGAGGCACCTACGAGCAGTACTTC.

CDR3 amino acids: CASSLIGTGDGYTF. DNA of the CDR3: TGTGCCAGCAGTTTAATCGGGACAGGAGATGGCTACACCTTC. The chain links TRBV28 to TRBJ1-2, with 8 bases aligning to TRBD1. Trimming cost V 2 bases and J 6 bases; bases outside gene matches: 5. Germline CDR1 is MDHEN and CDR2 is SYDVKM. The CDR3 totals 14 residues.

This clonotype has only a few counts. The rearrangement joins TRBV29-1 to TRBJ2-1, with 10 bases that match TRBD2. This CDR3 region has 16 residues. V shed 6 bases and J 2 bases; nucleotides not matched to a gene: 10. Germline CDR1 SQVTM, CDR2 ANQGSEA. The CDR3 is CSVGQPGLATYNEQFF. CDR3 bases: TGCAGCGTAGGCCAACCGGGACTAGCGACCTACAATGAGCAGTTCTTC.

The chain uses TRBV3-1 and TRBJ2-7, with 9 bases aligning to TRBD2. The V and J ends lost 0 bases and 2 bases, in that order; junction bases with no gene match: 5. The germline V gene has CDR1 LGHDT and CDR2 YNNKEL (reference sequence). This CDR3 contains 16 residues. The CDR3 region is CASSQENSGRPYEQYF. CDR3 nucleotide sequence: TGTGCCAGCAGCCAAGAAAACAGCGGGAGGCCCTACGAGCAGTACTTC.

J is TRBJ2-3 and V is TRBV28; no clear D. Germline CDR1 and CDR2: MDHEN and SYDVKM. The CDR3 sequence is 12 residues long. V was pared by 7 bases and J by 2 bases, with 7 bases between. The CDR3: CASNVNTDTQYF. CDR3 sequence (DNA): TGTGCCAGCAACGTAAACACAGATACGCAGTATTTT.

The genes are TRBV6-2 or TRBV6-3 and TRBJ1-2; 9 bases agree with TRBD1. V lost 5 bases to trimming and J lost 7 bases; unmatched junction nucleotides: 8. This CDR3 is built from 14 residues. From germline, CDR1 is MNHEY and CDR2 SVGEGT. Written as DNA, the CDR3 is TGTGCCAGCAGTCCAAACAGGGGGCGCGGTGGCTACACCTTC. Translating gives CASSPNRGRGGYTF.

The rearrangement uses TRBV18 and TRBJ2-3; D uncertain. V lost 2 bases, J lost 5 bases, and 17 bases lay in between. The CDR3 runs to 16 residues. Germline V gene data show CDR1 as KGHSH and CDR2 as LQKENI. The CDR3 DNA is TGTGCCAGCTCACCAGTCCCTTTGGGCCAAGGAGATACGCAGTATTTT. Translating it yields CASSPVPLGQGDTQYF. The variable domain in full, with the rest retrieved from reference TRBV18 and TRBJ2-3, is NAGVMQNPRHLVRRRGQEARLRCSPMKGHSHVYWYRQLPEEGLKFMVYLQKENIIDESGMPKERFSAEFPKEGPSILRIQQVVRGDSAAYFCASSPVPLGQGDTQYFGPGTRLTVL.

This clonotype was seen a few times. The rearrangement joins TRBV12-3 or TRBV12-4 to TRBJ2-7; D ambiguous. V lost 8 bases to trimming and J lost 7 bases, with 9 bases between them. There are 10 residues in the CDR3. The CDR3 DNA is TGTGCCAGCTACCGGGTGGAGCAGTACTTC. It yields the protein CASYRVEQYF.

This clonotype was counted only a few times. The genes are TRBV20-1 and TRBJ2-7; a possible D gene is TRBD2 (5 bases). The CDR3 consists of 14 residues. Deletions cut 0 bases from V and 2 bases from J, with 11 bases between. Per germline, CDR1 DFQATT and CDR2 SNEGSKA (reference sequence). The CDR3: CSARDLAAPYEQYF. CDR3 in DNA: TGCAGTGCTAGAGACCTAGCTGCTCCCTACGAGCAGTACTTC.

In its sample, this clonotype was seen a few times. The chain links TRBV20-1 to TRBJ2-7, with 8 bases lining up with TRBD1. This CDR3 region has 13 residues. J lost 4 bases, V lost 6 bases, and 8 bases had no gene match. CDR1 is DFQATT, CDR2 SNEGSKA, per germline (reference sequence). The CDR3 nucleotides read TGCAGTGCCCCGCTAACAGGGGGTTACGAGCAGTACTTC. It encodes CSAPLTGGYEQYF.

As DNA, the CDR3 is TGTGCCAGCTCACCCGGTCGGGAGTTCTACAATGAGCAGTTCTTC. Its protein product is CASSPGREFYNEQFF. The genes are TRBV18 and TRBJ2-1; D is perhaps TRBD2 (6 bases). The V end was cut by 3 bases, the J end by 3 bases, with 12 bases between. Germline values: CDR1 KGHSH, CDR2 LQKENI. This CDR3 has 15 amino acids.